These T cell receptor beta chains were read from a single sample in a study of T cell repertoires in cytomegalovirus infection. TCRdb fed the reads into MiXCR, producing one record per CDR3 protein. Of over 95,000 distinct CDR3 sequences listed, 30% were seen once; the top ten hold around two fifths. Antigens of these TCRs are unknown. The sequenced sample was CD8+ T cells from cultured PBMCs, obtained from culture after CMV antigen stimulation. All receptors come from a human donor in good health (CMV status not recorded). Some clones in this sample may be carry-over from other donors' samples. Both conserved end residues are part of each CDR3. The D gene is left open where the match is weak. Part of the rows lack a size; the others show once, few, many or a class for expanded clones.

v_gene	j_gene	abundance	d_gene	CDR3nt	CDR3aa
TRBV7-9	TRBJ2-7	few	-	TGTGCCAGCAGCTCGGATGGGGGGACCTACGAGCAGTACTTC	CASSSDGGTYEQYF
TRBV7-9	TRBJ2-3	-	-	TGTGCCAGCAGCGCATCGAGATGGGACACAGATACGCAGTATTTT	CASSASRWDTDTQYF
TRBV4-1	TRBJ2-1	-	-	TGCGCCAGCAGCCCCTCATCTAGCGCGGGCGGCAATGAGCAGTTCTTC	CASSPSSSAGGNEQFF
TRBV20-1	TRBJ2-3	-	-	TGCAGTGCTCGAAACCCAACAGGCGTCGGCACAGATACGCAGTATTTT	CSARNPTGVGTDTQYF
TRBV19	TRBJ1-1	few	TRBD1	TGTGCCAGTAGGGGACAGGGGGTGAACACTGAAGCTTTCTTT	CASRGQGVNTEAFF
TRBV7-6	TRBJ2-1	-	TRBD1	TGTGCCAGCAGCCCCCTAACAGGGGAAAACCCCTACAATGAGCAGTTCTTC	CASSPLTGENPYNEQFF
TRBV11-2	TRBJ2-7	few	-	TGTGCCAGCGGCAAAGGGTTTGCGGAGGTTCGGTATGTAAACGAGCAGTACTTC	CASGKGFAEVRYVNEQYF
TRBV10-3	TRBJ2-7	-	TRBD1	TGTGCCATCAGTGAGTCGAAGGGGGCGGTTAACGAGCAGTACTTC	CAISESKGAVNEQYF
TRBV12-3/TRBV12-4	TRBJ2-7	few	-	TGTGCCAGCAGCCTCGGGCGGAAGAATGACTACGAGCAGTACTTC	CASSLGRKNDYEQYF
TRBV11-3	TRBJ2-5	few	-	TGTGCCAGCAGCTTCCGGGACGAAGAGACCCAGTACTTC	CASSFRDEETQYF
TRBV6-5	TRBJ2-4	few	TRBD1	TGTGCCAGCAGTTACTCGAGACAGGGGCTGGACATTCAGTACTTC	CASSYSRQGLDIQYF
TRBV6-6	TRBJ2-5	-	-	TGTGCCAGCAGTTGGATAGAGACCCAGTACTTC	CASSWIETQYF
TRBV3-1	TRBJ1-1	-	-	TGTGCCAGCAGCCAAGAAATTACAGTCGCAACTGAAGCTTTCTTT	CASSQEITVATEAFF
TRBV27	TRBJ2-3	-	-	TGTGCCAGCAGTTTAAGGGGCTATAGCACAGATACGCAGTATTTT	CASSLRGYSTDTQYF
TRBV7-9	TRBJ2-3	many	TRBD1	TGTGCCAGCAGCTCCGGAAGGGGGCCGAGTACAGATACGCAGTATTTT	CASSSGRGPSTDTQYF
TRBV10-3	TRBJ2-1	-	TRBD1	TGTGCCATCAGTCGGACAGGGGGAGGGCACAATGAGCAGTTCTTC	CAISRTGGGHNEQFF
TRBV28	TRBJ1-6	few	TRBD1	TGTGCCAGCAGTTTATGGGGGTTCAGGGGGCATCTGGATTCACCCCTCCACTTT	CASSLWGFRGHLDSPLHF
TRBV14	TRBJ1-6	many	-	TGTGCCAGCAGACCGGACGGTGATAATTCACCCCTCCACTTT	CASRPDGDNSPLHF
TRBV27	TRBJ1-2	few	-	TGTGCCAGCAGGGGGGCAGGGGCAAGGAACTATGGCTACACCTTC	CASRGAGARNYGYTF
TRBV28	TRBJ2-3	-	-	TGTGCCAGCAAGGAGCCGGCGCAGGGGCCCACAGATACGCAGTATTTT	CASKEPAQGPTDTQYF
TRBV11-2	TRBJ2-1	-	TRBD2	TGTGCCAGCAGCTTGGGTAGCGGGGGGATGAATGAGCAGTTCTTC	CASSLGSGGMNEQFF
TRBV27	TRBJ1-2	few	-	TGTGCCAGCAGTCCTCAAAGGGCGGCTGTGTATGGCTACACCTTC	CASSPQRAAVYGYTF
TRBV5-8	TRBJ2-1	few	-	TGTGCCAGCAGCTTGGGGGGGATCAATGAGCAGTTCTTC	CASSLGGINEQFF
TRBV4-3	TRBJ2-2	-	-	TGCGCCAGCAGCCAAGGTCAGGGGACCGGGGAGCTGTTTTTT	CASSQGQGTGELFF
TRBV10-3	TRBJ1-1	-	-	TGTGCCATCAGTGAGTCGGGAGGTAACACTGAAGCTTTCTTT	CAISESGGNTEAFF
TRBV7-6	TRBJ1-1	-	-	TGTGCCAGCAGCGACGAGTACACTGAAGCTTTCTTT	CASSDEYTEAFF
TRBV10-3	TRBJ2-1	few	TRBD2	TGTGCCATCAGCCCAGCGGGGGAGGACAATGAGCAGTTCTTC	CAISPAGEDNEQFF
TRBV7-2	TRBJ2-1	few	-	TGTGCCAGCAGCTTTAATGACTGGAACTCCTACAATGAGCAGTTCTTC	CASSFNDWNSYNEQFF
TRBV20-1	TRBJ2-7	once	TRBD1	TGCAGTGCAGAAGGACAGGGGCGCGCCTACGAGCAGTACTTC	CSAEGQGRAYEQYF
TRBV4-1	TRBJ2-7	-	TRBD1	TGCGCCAGCAGCCAACTCCCGGGACAGACCTACGAGCAGTACTTC	CASSQLPGQTYEQYF
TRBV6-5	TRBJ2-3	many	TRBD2	TGTGCCAGCAGCTTGGCGGGGGGCACAGATACGCAGTATTTT	CASSLAGGTDTQYF
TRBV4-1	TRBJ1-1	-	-	TGCGCCAGCAGCCGACAGACGGTGAACACTGAAGCTTTCTTT	CASSRQTVNTEAFF
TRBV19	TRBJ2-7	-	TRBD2	TGTGCCAGTAGTATGGAGGCAGCGGGGGTGAGCTACGAGCAGTACTTC	CASSMEAAGVSYEQYF
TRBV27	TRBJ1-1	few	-	TGTGCCAGCAGTAAGCCCAACACTGAAGCTTTCTTT	CASSKPNTEAFF
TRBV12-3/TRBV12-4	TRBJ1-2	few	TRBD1	TGTGCCAGCAGTTTATCCCGGGTCAGGGGGCCGGGGGGCTACACCTTC	CASSLSRVRGPGGYTF
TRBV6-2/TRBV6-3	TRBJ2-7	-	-	TGTGCCAGCAGCCCCAGTTTGGTCGAGCAGTACTTC	CASSPSLVEQYF
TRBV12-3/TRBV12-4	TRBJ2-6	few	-	TGTGCCAGCAGAGGCCTTAGCGCCTCTGGGGCCAACGTCCTGACTTTC	CASRGLSASGANVLTF
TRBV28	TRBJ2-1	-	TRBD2	TGTGCCAGCAGTTTTAGGCCCACTAGCGTCGATGAGCAGTTCTTC	CASSFRPTSVDEQFF
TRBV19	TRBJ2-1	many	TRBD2	TGTGCCAGTCTCACCCGACTAGCGGGGCGAAACCCGTTCTTC	CASLTRLAGRNPFF
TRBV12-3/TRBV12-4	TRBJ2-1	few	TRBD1	TGTGCCAGCAGTCTTACCGGGACAGGCTACAATGAGCAGTTCTTC	CASSLTGTGYNEQFF
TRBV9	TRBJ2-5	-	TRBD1	TGTGCCAGCAGCGTATGGGACGCCCAGGGGGCCCAGTACTTC	CASSVWDAQGAQYF
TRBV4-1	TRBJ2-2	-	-	TGCGCCAGCTCGAACACCGGGGAGCTGTTTTTT	CASSNTGELFF
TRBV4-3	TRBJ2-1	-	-	TGCGCCAGCGCAGTAACAAGCCCCGGGGGCGCCTACAATGAGCAGTTCTTC	CASAVTSPGGAYNEQFF
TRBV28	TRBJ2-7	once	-	TGTGCCAGCAGTTTTTGGGGGAACGAGCAGTACTTC	CASSFWGNEQYF
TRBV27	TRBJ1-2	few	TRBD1	TGTGCCAGCAGTTTATCGGAGGGGGCGGATGGCTACACCTTC	CASSLSEGADGYTF
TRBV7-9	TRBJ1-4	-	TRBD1	TGTGCCAGCAGCTTGGGGACAGGGGGCGCGGAGGAGGAAAAACTGTTTTTT	CASSLGTGGAEEEKLFF
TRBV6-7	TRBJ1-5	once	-	TGTGCCAGCAGCCAAACGTCGAGCCAGCCCCAGCATTTT	CASSQTSSQPQHF
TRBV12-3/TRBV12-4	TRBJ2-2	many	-	TGTGCCAGCAGTTCCGAGGGGACACCGAACACCGGGGAGCTGTTTTTT	CASSSEGTPNTGELFF
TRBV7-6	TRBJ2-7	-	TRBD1	TGTGCCAGCAGCCGGGACAGCCGGTGGGAGCAGTACTTC	CASSRDSRWEQYF
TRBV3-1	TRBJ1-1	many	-	TGTGCCAGCACCCGGACGTTCGGACTTAGGGCTGAAGCTTTCTTT	CASTRTFGLRAEAFF
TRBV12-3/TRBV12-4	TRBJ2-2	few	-	TGTGCCAGCAGTTGGGGGTTTGGCGGGGAGCTGTTTTTT	CASSWGFGGELFF
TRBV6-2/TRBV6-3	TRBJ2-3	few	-	TGTGCCAGCAGTCAACCTCGTATGTCGGATACGCAGTATTTT	CASSQPRMSDTQYF
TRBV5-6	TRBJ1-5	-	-	TGTGCCAGCAGCTTTTTCAGTCAGCCCCAGCATTTT	CASSFFSQPQHF
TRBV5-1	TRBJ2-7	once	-	TGCGCCAGCAGCTTGGCGGCAGACTACGAGCAGTACTTC	CASSLAADYEQYF
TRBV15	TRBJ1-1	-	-	TGTGCCACCAGCAGAGATCCCGATGTAATGAACACTGAAGCTTTCTTT	CATSRDPDVMNTEAFF